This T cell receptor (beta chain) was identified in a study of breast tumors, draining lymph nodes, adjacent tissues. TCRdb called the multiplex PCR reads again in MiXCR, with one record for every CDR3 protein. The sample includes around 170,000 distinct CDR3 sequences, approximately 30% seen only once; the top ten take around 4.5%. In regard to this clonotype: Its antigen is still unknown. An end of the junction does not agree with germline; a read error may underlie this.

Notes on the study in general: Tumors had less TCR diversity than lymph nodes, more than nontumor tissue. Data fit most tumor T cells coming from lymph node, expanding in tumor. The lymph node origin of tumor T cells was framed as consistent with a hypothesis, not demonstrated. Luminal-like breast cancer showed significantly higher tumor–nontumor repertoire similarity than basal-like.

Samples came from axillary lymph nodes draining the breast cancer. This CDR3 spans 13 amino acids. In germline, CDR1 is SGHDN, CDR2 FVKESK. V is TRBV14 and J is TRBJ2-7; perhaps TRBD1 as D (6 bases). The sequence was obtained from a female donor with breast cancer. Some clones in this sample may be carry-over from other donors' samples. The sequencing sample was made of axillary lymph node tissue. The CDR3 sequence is CASSRDRDTEQYF. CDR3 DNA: TGTGCCAGCAGCCGAGATAGGGACACCGAGCAGTATTTC.